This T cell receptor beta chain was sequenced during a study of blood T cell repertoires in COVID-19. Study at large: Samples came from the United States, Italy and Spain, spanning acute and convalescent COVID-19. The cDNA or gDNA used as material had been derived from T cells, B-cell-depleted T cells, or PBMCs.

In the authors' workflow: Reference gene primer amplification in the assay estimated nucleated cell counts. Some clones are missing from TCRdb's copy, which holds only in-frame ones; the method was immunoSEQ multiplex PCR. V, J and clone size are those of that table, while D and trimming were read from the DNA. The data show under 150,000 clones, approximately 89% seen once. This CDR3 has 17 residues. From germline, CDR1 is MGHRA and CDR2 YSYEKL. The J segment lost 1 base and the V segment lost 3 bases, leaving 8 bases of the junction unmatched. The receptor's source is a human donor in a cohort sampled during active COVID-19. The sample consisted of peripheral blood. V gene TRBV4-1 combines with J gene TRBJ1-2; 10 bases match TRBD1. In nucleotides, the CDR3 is TGCGCCAGCAGCCAGTCCGGGACAGGGGCCATTAACTATGGCTACACCTTC. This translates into CASSQSGTGAINYGYTF.